Below, 15 T cell receptor beta chains from the same sample are listed, as sequenced in a study of CXCR3-negative and CXCR3-positive naive CD8 T cells (dated by TCRdb to 2018 to 2020). Sequencing was carried out with a NextSeq 550. The Human TCR Profiling Kit (MiLaboratory) was used to make UMI-labeled 5' RACE TRB cDNA libraries. Through TCRdb reprocessing, the reads give one entry per CDR3 protein sequence; DNA is omitted. Per the sample table, the count is 150,000 or so distinct CDR3 sequences. The ten largest clones add up to under 0.5% of the sample. The sequenced sample was naive CXCR3- CD8+ T cells from blood. Interpreted using the paper, the cell subset or site label stands for: CD45RO-CCR7+CD27+CD95- naive CD8+ T cells lacking CXCR3 (TNR3-). Receptors were obtained from a human donor in good health. Some clones in this sample may be carry-over from other donors' samples.

The chain's CDR3 is CATALTDHRGKTQYF. The chain links TRBV19 to TRBJ2-5; TCRdb outputs TRBD1, but without DNA this stays unchecked. From germline, CDR1 is LNHDA and CDR2 SQIVND (reference sequence). This CDR3 has 15 residues.

The chain has TRBV29-1 and TRBJ2-7; the TCRdb D gene call, TRBD2, has no DNA to confirm it. The CDR3 extends over 11 amino acids. Germline CDR1 SQVTM, CDR2 ANQGSEA. The CDR3 reads CSVRDGVEQYF.

This chain joins TRBV4-3 and TRBJ1-2; TCRdb designates TRBD1, a call that cannot be tested without DNA. The CDR3 totals 16 residues. Germline CDR1 reads LGHNA; CDR2 reads YSLEER. The CDR3 loop is CASSQDVAGKFYGYTF.

V usage is TRBV23-1 and J usage is TRBJ2-5; no DNA is available, so the TRBD2 call from TCRdb remains unchecked. TRBV23-1 is an ORF, and what it does is uncertain. This CDR3 is built from 17 residues. The CDR3 loop is CASSQGDSWGREETQYF.

The chain combines TRBV28 with TRBJ1-6. Germline assignment: CDR1 MDHEN and CDR2 SYDVKM. The CDR3 runs 14 residues. The chain's CDR3 is CASSHVQNNSPLHF.

The chain is built from TRBV6-5 and TRBJ2-1; TCRdb outputs TRBD1, but without DNA this stays unchecked. CDR1 is MNHEY, CDR2 SVGAGI, per germline. This CDR3 has 12 amino acids. The CDR3 spells CASSLQGSRQFF.

The rearrangement links TRBV24-1 to TRBJ2-1; TCRdb names TRBD1, which stays unverified in the absence of DNA. CDR1 and CDR2 (germline): KGHDR, SFDVKD. This CDR3 region has 15 residues. The CDR3 is CATRGPGQGNNEQFF.

The gene calls are TRBV28 and TRBJ2-1; absent DNA, TCRdb's TRBD2 call cannot be checked. This CDR3 region has 15 residues. Germline V gene data show CDR1 as MDHEN and CDR2 as SYDVKM. CDR3 sequence: CASSLPYLAGGEQFF. The whole variable domain, remainder taken from reference TRBV28 and TRBJ2-1, is DVKVTQSSRYLVKRTGEKVFLECVQDMDHENMFWYRQDPGLGLRLIYFSYDVKMKEKGDIPEGYSVSREKKERFSLILESASTNQTSMYLCASSLPYLAGGEQFFGPGTRLTVL.

This chain joins TRBV20-1 and TRBJ1-6; TCRdb gives TRBD1 as the D gene, but with no DNA this cannot be confirmed. The CDR3 sequence is 17 residues long. CDR1 and CDR2 (germline): DFQATT, SNEGSKA (reference sequence). This CDR3 is CSARPPRDRGYNSPLHF.

This chain joins TRBV29-1 and TRBJ1-3. The CDR3 totals 12 residues. Germline CDR1 is SQVTM and CDR2 is ANQGSEA. The CDR3 loop reads CSVPDSGNTIYF.

The V call is TRBV6-2 or TRBV6-3, the J call TRBJ2-3. Germline V lookup: CDR1 MNHEY, CDR2 SVGEGT. CDR3 length equals 15 residues. CDR3 region: CASSYSIGPTDTQYF.

This sequence joins TRBV29-1 and TRBJ2-7; the TCRdb call, TRBD1, lacks DNA for checking. This CDR3 region has 16 residues. Germline values: CDR1 SQVTM, CDR2 ANQGSEA. The chain's CDR3 is CSVEDELYRGGYEQYF.

This rearrangement joins TRBV10-2 to TRBJ2-5; the TRBD2 assignment by TCRdb is unverifiable without DNA. Germline CDR1 is WSHSY and CDR2 is SAAADI. The CDR3 consists of 14 residues. The CDR3: CASSESGGGETQYF.

The rearrangement links TRBV2 to TRBJ2-1; TCRdb reports TRBD1, a call that lacks DNA to check it against. Germline CDR1 and CDR2: SNHLY and FYNNEI. The CDR3 totals 14 residues. CDR3 region: CASSAGPGVNEQFF.

This sequence joins TRBV13 and TRBJ2-2; the D gene TCRdb calls, TRBD1, cannot be checked with no DNA. The germline V gene encodes CDR1 PRHDT and CDR2 FYEKMQ (reference sequence). The CDR3 consists of 15 residues. Here the CDR3 reads CASSLRDANTGELLF.